This TCR beta chain comes out of a study of Tregs in tolerant kidney transplant recipients. CD4+CD25+CD127- Tregs, CD4+CD25- non-Tregs, CD4 and CD8 cells were sorted. The repertoire was sequenced with immunoSEQ multiplex PCR; TCRdb's copy has only in-frame clones and lacks some. The sample includes under 300,000 clones, roughly 84% of them seen just once. V was pared by 5 bases and J by 2 bases, with 16 bases between. Germline CDR1 is SGHAT and CDR2 is FQNNGV. This CDR3 has 16 residues. The sample was CD4+ T cells from blood. This chain joins TRBV11-2 and TRBJ2-1; the D gene is possibly TRBD1 (5 bases). This sequence was found in a human donor in good health. CDR3 loop: CASSLIQVSPYNEQFF. The CDR3 region has the DNA TGTGCCAGCAGCCTGATACAGGTTAGCCCCTACAATGAGCAGTTCTTC.